This T cell receptor (beta chain) was profiled in a study of CD8+ T cells in alopecia areata. Details on this clone: The antigen is undetermined.

The sequencing template was cDNA reverse transcribed from extracted RNA. Data came from immunoSEQ multiplex PCR; TCRdb stores just in-frame clones and leaves some out. The sample carries 85,000 to 110,000 clones, 55% recorded once. The CDR3 runs to 13 residues. Deletions cut 2 bases from V and 0 bases from J, with 5 bases between. CDR1 is GTSNPN and CDR2 is SVGIG in the germline V gene (reference sequence). Notes on the study in general: Relative to normal scalp, lesional scalp, especially alopecia totalis/universalis, showed higher clonality.

Sorted out of PBMCs were CD4+ T cells and CD8+ T cells. The rearrangement links TRBV30 to TRBJ1-5, with D uncertain. The TCR was taken from a human donor in good health. The material sequenced was CD4+ T cells sorted from blood. The DNA of the CDR3 is TGTGCCTGGAGTACGAATAGCAATCAGCCCCAGCATTTT. Its translation: CAWSTNSNQPQHF.